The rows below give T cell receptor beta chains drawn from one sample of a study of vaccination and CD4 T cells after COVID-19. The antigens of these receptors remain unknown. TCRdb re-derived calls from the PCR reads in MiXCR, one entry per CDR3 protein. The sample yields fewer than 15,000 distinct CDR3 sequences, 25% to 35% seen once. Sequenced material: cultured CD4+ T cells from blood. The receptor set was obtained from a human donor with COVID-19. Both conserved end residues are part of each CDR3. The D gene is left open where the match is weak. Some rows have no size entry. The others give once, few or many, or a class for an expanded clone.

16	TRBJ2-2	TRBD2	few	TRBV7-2	TGTGCCAGCAGCCGGACTAGCGGGATCGGCACCGGGGAGCTGTTTTTT	CASSRTSGIGTGELFF
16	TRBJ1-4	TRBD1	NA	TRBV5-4	TGTGCCAGCAGTCGGGACAGGGGGCGTCTCCCTGAAAAACTGTTTTTT	CASSRDRGRLPEKLFF
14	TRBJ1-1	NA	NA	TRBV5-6	TGTGCCAGCAGCTTGGCACGGTGGAACACTGAAGCTTTCTTT	CASSLARWNTEAFF
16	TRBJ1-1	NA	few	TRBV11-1	TGTGCCAGCAGCTTGTGGGGGTTGGGGAAGAACACTGAAGCTTTCTTT	CASSLWGLGKNTEAFF
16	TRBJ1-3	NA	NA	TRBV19	TGTGCCAGTAGCTCCCGGGAGAAGAGCTCTGGAAACACCATATATTTT	CASSSREKSSGNTIYF
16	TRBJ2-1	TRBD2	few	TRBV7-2	TGTGCCAGCAGCGCGCGGGGGGGAGCGGGGGTACATGAGCAGTTCTTC	CASSARGGAGVHEQFF
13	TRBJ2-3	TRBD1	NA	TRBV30	TGTGCCTGGGGACAGGGGGCGACAGATACGCAGTATTTT	CAWGQGATDTQYF
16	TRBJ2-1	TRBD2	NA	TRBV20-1	TGCAGTGCTATAGTCCCCAGGAGGACTAGCGGCAATGAGCAGTTCTTC	CSAIVPRRTSGNEQFF
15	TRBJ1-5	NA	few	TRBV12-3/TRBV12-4	TGTGCCAGCAGAGGGACGGAGCATAGCAATCAGCCCCAGCATTTT	CASRGTEHSNQPQHF
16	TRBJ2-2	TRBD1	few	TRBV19	TGTGCCAGTAGACCGGGGACAGGGTATAGCACCGGGGAGCTGTTTTTT	CASRPGTGYSTGELFF
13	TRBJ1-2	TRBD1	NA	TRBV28	TGTGCCACCAGAGGACAGGGGGCTGTTGGCTACACCTTC	CATRGQGAVGYTF
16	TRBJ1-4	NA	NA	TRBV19	TGTGCCAGTAGTATAGCCACAGGAGCAACTAATGAAAAACTGTTTTTT	CASSIATGATNEKLFF
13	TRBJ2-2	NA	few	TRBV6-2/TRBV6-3	TGTGCCAGCAGAACGTCGAACACCGGGGAGCTGTTTTTT	CASRTSNTGELFF
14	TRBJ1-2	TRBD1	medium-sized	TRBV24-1	TGTGCCACCAGTGATGATGACAGGGCCTATGGCTACACCTTC	CATSDDDRAYGYTF
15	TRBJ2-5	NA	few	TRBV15	TGTGCCACCAGCAGAGATTTACTGGTTGGGCAGACCCAGTACTTC	CATSRDLLVGQTQYF
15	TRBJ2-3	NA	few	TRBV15	TGTGCCACCAGCAGAGAGTCCCAGGGGACGGGAACGCAGTATTTT	CATSRESQGTGTQYF
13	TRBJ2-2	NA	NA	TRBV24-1	TGTGCCACCAGTGCAACGAACACCGGGGAGCTGTTTTTT	CATSATNTGELFF
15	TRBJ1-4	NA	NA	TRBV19	TGTGCCAGTAGTACCCCCAAAGGCAACAATGAAAAACTGTTTTTT	CASSTPKGNNEKLFF
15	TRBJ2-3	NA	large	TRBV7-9	TGTGCCAGCAGCTTCGACAAGGGAAGTACAGATACGCAGTATTTT	CASSFDKGSTDTQYF
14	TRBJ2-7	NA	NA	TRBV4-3	TGCGCCAGCAGCCACTCACGGAGTTCCTACGAGCAGTACTTC	CASSHSRSSYEQYF
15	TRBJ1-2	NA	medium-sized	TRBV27	TGTGCCAGCAGTTTTTCCGACAGGTTTGAATATGGCTACACCTTC	CASSFSDRFEYGYTF
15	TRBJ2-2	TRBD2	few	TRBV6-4	TGTGCCAGCAGGATCCTAGCGGGGGGTACCGGGGAGCTGTTTTTT	CASRILAGGTGELFF
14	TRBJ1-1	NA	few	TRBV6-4	TGTGCCAGCAGTGTGTCAGACATGAACACTGAAGCTTTCTTT	CASSVSDMNTEAFF
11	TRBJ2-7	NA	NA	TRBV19	TGTGCCAGTAGTACGGGCTACGAGCAGTACTTC	CASSTGYEQYF
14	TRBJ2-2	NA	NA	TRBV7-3	TGTGCCAGCAGCGACGGGGGGCAAGGCGGGGAGCTGTTTTTT	CASSDGGQGGELFF
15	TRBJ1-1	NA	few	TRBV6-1	TGTGCCAGCACCCTACTGGAGGGGTCGAGGACTGAAGCTTTCTTT	CASTLLEGSRTEAFF
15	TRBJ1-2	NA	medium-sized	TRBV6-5	TGTGCCAGCAGTTCCACCTCCGGGGGCGGACATGGCTACACCTTC	CASSSTSGGGHGYTF
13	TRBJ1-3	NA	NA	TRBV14	TGTGCCAGCAGCCGTTTCGACCTCTCCACCATATATTTT	CASSRFDLSTIYF
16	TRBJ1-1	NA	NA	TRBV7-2	TGTGCCAGCAGCTACTCTGTCCGATACATGAACACTGAAGCTTTCTTT	CASSYSVRYMNTEAFF
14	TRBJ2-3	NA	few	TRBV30	TGTGCCTGGAGTGTACTCGGGCGCACAGATACGCAGTATTTT	CAWSVLGRTDTQYF
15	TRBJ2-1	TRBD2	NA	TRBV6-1	TGTGCCAGCAGGGTCAGCGGGGCTTCCTACAATGAGCAGTTCTTC	CASRVSGASYNEQFF
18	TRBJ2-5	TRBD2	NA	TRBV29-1	TGCAGCGTTGAAGGTGGGGCTAGCGGGGGGGAAATAAAAGAGACCCAGTACTTC	CSVEGGASGGEIKETQYF
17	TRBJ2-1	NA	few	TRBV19	TGTGCCAGTAGTATATTCGGAGGAGATAGCTCCTACAATGAGCAGTTCTTC	CASSIFGGDSSYNEQFF
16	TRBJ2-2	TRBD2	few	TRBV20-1	TGCAGTGCTAAAAAACTGGGGACTAAAGATACCGGGGAGCTGTTTTTT	CSAKKLGTKDTGELFF
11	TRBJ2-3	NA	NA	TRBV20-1	TGCAGTGCTCTGGACCGGGATACGCAGTATTTT	CSALDRDTQYF
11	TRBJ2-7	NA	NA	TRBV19	TGTGCCAGTAGTATAAGGGACGAGCAGTACTTC	CASSIRDEQYF
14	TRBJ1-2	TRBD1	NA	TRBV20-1	TGCAGTGCTAGGGTGGACAGGGAGCACTATGGCTACACCTTC	CSARVDREHYGYTF
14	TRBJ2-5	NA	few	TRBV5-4	TGTGCCAGCAGCTTGACTAGCAGCTCAGAGACCCAGTACTTC	CASSLTSSSETQYF
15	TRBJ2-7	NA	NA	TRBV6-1	TGTGCCAGCAGCCCGCCCCCAACCCGCTCTCACGAGCAGTACTTC	CASSPPPTRSHEQYF
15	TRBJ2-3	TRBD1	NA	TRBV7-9	TGTGCCAGCAGCTTAAGACAGGGGAGCACAGATACGCAGTATTTT	CASSLRQGSTDTQYF
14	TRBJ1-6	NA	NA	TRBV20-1	TGCAGTGCAGCCGCCGAATCGGGCGCATCACCCCTCCACTTT	CSAAAESGASPLHF
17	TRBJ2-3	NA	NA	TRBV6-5	TGTGCCAGCAGTTCAATACTAGCCATCGATGTCACAGATACGCAGTATTTT	CASSSILAIDVTDTQYF
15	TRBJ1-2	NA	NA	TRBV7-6	TGTGCCAGCAGCTTAGGTGTCGGGGGGGACTATGGCTACACCTTC	CASSLGVGGDYGYTF
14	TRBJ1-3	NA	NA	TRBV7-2	TGTGCCAGCAGCCCTGGGACCACTGGAAACACCATATATTTT	CASSPGTTGNTIYF
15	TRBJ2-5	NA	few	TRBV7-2	TGTGCCAGCACCCCCGATCGGATCCAGTTGGAGACCCAGTACTTC	CASTPDRIQLETQYF
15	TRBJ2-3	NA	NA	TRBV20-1	TGCAGTGCCCGGTCAGTTGCGGGGTACACAGATACGCAGTATTTT	CSARSVAGYTDTQYF
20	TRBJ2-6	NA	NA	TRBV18	TGTGCCAGCTCAAACATCCAACCCGGACAGTTCAGCTCTGGGGCCAACGTCCTGACTTTC	CASSNIQPGQFSSGANVLTF
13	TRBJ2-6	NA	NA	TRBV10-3	TGTGCCATCAGTGTAGGACCTTCCAACGTCCTGACTTTC	CAISVGPSNVLTF
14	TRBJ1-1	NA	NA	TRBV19	TGTGCCAGTAGGGCCCCGGACAGGAACACTGAAGCTTTCTTT	CASRAPDRNTEAFF
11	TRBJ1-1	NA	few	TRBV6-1	TGTGCCATCGGGCAGGGCACTGAAGCTTTCTTT	CAIGQGTEAFF
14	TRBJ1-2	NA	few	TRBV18	TGTGCCAGCTCACCACCGTTGTCTGCCTATGGCTACACCTTC	CASSPPLSAYGYTF
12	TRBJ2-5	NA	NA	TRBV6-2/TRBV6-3	TGTGCCAGCAGCAGGACTGAAGAGACCCAGTACTTC	CASSRTEETQYF
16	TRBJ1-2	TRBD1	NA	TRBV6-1	TGTGCCAGCATTGCGCCTTTGGGACAGGATGACTATGGCTACACCTTC	CASIAPLGQDDYGYTF
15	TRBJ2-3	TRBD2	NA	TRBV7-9	TGTGTCAGCAGCTTATGGCGGGGGACCACAGATACGCAGTATTTT	CVSSLWRGTTDTQYF
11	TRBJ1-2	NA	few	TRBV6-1	TGTGCCAGCAGGGGGCGCGTGGGCTACACCTTC	CASRGRVGYTF
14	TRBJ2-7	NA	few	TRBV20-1	TGCAGTGCTGGCCTGGGGTTTAGCCCCTACGAGCAGTACTTC	CSAGLGFSPYEQYF
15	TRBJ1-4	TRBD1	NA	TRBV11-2	TGTGCCAGCAGCGTCGAACTGGGACAGTGGGGAAAACTGTTTTTT	CASSVELGQWGKLFF
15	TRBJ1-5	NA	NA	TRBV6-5	TGTGCCAGCAGTTCCCAAACGGGAGGGAATCAGCCCCAGCATTTT	CASSSQTGGNQPQHF